Below are 23 T cell receptor beta chains sequenced from a single sample in a study of cytomegalovirus exposure and HLA in healthy donors (dated by TCRdb to about 2017). The library relied on the immunoSEQ multiplex PCR assay. A mixture of 60 forward primers for TCR Vbeta segments and 13 reverse primers for TCR Jbeta segments was used in the multiplex PCR. TCRdb obtained this table from immuneACCESS and retained in-frame rearrangements with V and J assigned. These tables miss some clones; where compared with another copy, unresolved V genes account for less than half of the shortfall, and the remainder is unexplained. This sample comprises tens of thousands of clones, 50% of them detected only once. The biggest ten clones account for around 10% of the sample. The sample consisted of PBMCs. The receptors here all came from a human donor in good health.

The chain joins TRBV19 to TRBJ2-5; D may be TRBD1 (6 bases). The CDR3 totals 13 residues. Deletions cut 5 bases from V and 1 base from J, with 8 bases between. Germline V lookup: CDR1 LNHDA, CDR2 SQIVND (reference sequence). CDR3: CASSDRPQETQYF. The CDR3 region has the DNA TGTGCCAGTAGTGACAGGCCCCAAGAGACCCAGTACTTC.

The chain's CDR3 is CASSNEGENTEAFF. The CDR3 bases are TGTGCCAGCAGCAACGAAGGGGAGAACACTGAAGCTTTCTTT. The V gene is TRBV7-9, the J gene TRBJ1-1, with D tentatively TRBD1 (5 bases). Germline V gene lookup returns CDR1 SEHNR and CDR2 FQNEAQ (reference sequence). The V gene lost 5 bases and the J gene lost 1 base, with 11 bases spanning the gap. The CDR3 sequence is 14 residues long.

This clone has just a few counts. The chain joins TRBV5-1 to TRBJ2-7, with D tentatively TRBD2 (6 bases). Germline assignment: CDR1 SGHRS and CDR2 YFSETQ. The CDR3 is made up of 14 amino acids. The V end was cut by 0 bases, the J end by 2 bases, with 9 bases between. Written as DNA, the CDR3 is TGCGCCAGCAGCTTGGTAGCGGAGCCCTACGAGCAGTACTTC. This translates into CASSLVAEPYEQYF.

Within the sample, this clone is medium-sized. The chain recombines TRBV28 with TRBJ2-1; 7 bases map to TRBD1. This CDR3 has 14 residues. Losses at the gene ends were 5 bases for V and 6 bases for J; bases not matched to a gene: 7. Per the germline V gene, CDR1 is MDHEN and CDR2 is SYDVKM. The CDR3 nucleotides are TGTGCCAGCAGTACCGGACAGGATCGCAATGAGCAGTTCTTC. It specifies CASSTGQDRNEQFF.

This clone was observed a handful of times. The J gene is TRBJ2-3, the V gene TRBV13, with D unresolved. The CDR3 runs 13 residues. V gave up 6 bases and J gave up 0 bases, with 7 bases separating them. CDR1 PRHDT and CDR2 FYEKMQ come from the germline V gene (reference sequence). CDR3 nucleotides: TGTGCCAGCAGAACAGTAAGCACAGATACGCAGTATTTT. Protein: CASRTVSTDTQYF.

This clone was seen only once. This chain joins TRBV19 and TRBJ2-4; 11 nucleotides agree with TRBD1. V lost 5 bases to trimming and J lost 2 bases; unmatched junction nucleotides: 5. From germline, CDR1 is LNHDA and CDR2 SQIVND (reference sequence). The CDR3 totals 16 residues. CDR3 sequence: CASSRWTGGSKNIQYF. In DNA form, the CDR3 reads TGTGCCAGTAGTCGGTGGACAGGGGGCTCCAAAAACATTCAGTACTTC.

The chain joins TRBV9 to TRBJ2-7, with unresolved D. Trimming shortened V by 4 bases and J by 0 bases, and 11 bases separated the two germline ends. There are 14 residues in the CDR3. Germline V CDR1 and CDR2: SGDLS, YYNGEE. The CDR3 here is CASSFAGSSYEQYF. The CDR3, as DNA: TGTGCCAGCAGCTTTGCAGGAAGCTCCTACGAGCAGTACTTC.

The chain links TRBV4-3 to TRBJ2-7, with 10 bases matching TRBD1. V trimming: 1 base; J trimming: 5 bases; junction bases outside the gene matches: 2. The germline V gene has CDR1 LGHNA and CDR2 YSLEER. CDR3 length equals 14 residues. The DNA for the CDR3 is TGCGCCAGCAGCCAAGGGGACAGGGGCAACGAGCAGTACTTC. Translated: CASSQGDRGNEQYF.

The chain recombines TRBV5-1 with TRBJ2-3; no firm D call. CDR1 and CDR2 (germline): SGHRS, YFSETQ. Trimming took off 3 bases at V and 6 bases at J, with 11 bases between the two ends. CDR3 length: 13 amino acids. For the CDR3, the DNA is TGCGCCAGCAGCTCGCTAGTCACCGATACGCAGTATTTT. Translation gives CASSSLVTDTQYF.

The rearrangement links TRBV15 to TRBJ1-4, with D perhaps TRBD1 (5 bases). The germline V and J ends were trimmed by 4 bases and 11 bases, with 11 bases remaining between them. There are 12 residues in the CDR3. CDR1 LNHNV and CDR2 YYDKDF come from the germline V gene (reference sequence). The chain's CDR3 is CATSTTGFKLFF. CDR3 nucleotides: TGTGCCACCAGCACAACAGGATTTAAACTGTTTTTT.

V usage is TRBV5-6 and J usage is TRBJ1-1, with D possibly matching TRBD1 (5 bases). The ends were cut back, 3 bases at V and 0 bases at J, with 12 bases in the middle. CDR1 is SGHDT and CDR2 is YYEEEE in the germline V gene. This CDR3 contains 15 residues. CDR3 loop: CASSWARAMNTEAFF. The CDR3 coding sequence is TGTGCCAGCAGCTGGGCCAGGGCAATGAACACTGAAGCTTTCTTT.

This clone was seen a few times. The rearrangement joins TRBV6-1 to TRBJ1-3, with unresolved D. Trimming removed 2 bases at V and 0 bases at J, with 8 bases between. From germline, CDR1 is MNHNS and CDR2 SASEGT. The length of the CDR3 is 15 residues. CDR3 sequence: CASSEMTPSGNTIYF. Here the CDR3 DNA reads TGTGCCAGCAGTGAAATGACACCCTCTGGAAACACCATATATTTT.

In its sample, this clone was seen a few times. V gene TRBV7-2 combines with J gene TRBJ1-5; 9 bases align to TRBD1. The CDR3 has 15 residues. Unmatched junction bases numbered 8, after V lost 1 base and J lost 10 bases. CDR1 is SGHTA, CDR2 FQGNSA, per germline. The DNA of the CDR3 is TGTGCCAGCAGCTTAGTGGAGGGACAGGGAAGCCCCCAGCATTTT. This sequence encodes CASSLVEGQGSPQHF.

CDR3 residues: CSVEARQGAAPYGYTF. DNA of the CDR3: TGCAGCGTTGAAGCCCGACAGGGGGCAGCCCCCTATGGCTACACCTTC. The gene calls are TRBV29-1 and TRBJ1-2; 10 positions agree with TRBD1. The CDR3 extends over 16 amino acids. CDR1 is SQVTM, CDR2 ANQGSEA, per germline. The junction had 9 bases not matched to a gene; V was cut back by 1 base and J by 4 bases.

The chain links TRBV7-3 to TRBJ1-1, with a tentative D call TRBD1 (5 bases). The germline gives CDR1 SGHTA, CDR2 FQGTGA. This CDR3 spans 14 amino acids. Trimming removed 5 bases from V and 3 bases from J, with 13 bases in between. The CDR3 here is CASSATVSDTEAFF. CDR3 bases: TGTGCCAGCAGCGCGACAGTGTCTGACACTGAAGCTTTCTTT. Variable domain in full (rest from reference TRBV7-3 and TRBJ1-1): GAGVSQTPSNKVTEKGKYVELRCDPISGHTALYWYRQSLGQGPEFLIYFQGTGAADDSGLPNDRFFAVRPEGSVSTLKIQRTERGDSAVYLCASSATVSDTEAFFGQGTRLTVV.

The rearrangement links TRBV4-3 to TRBJ2-7; D ambiguous. Germline V gene lookup returns CDR1 LGHNA and CDR2 YSLEER. The CDR3 is 15 residues long. V was pared by 1 base and J by 2 bases, with 12 bases between. The CDR3 region has the DNA TGCGCCAGCAGCCAAGGAGGAGTAGAAGCCTACGAGCAGTACTTC. This translates into CASSQGGVEAYEQYF.

This clone was seen more than once but under ten times. V is TRBV7-9 and J is TRBJ2-1; 12 bases are shared with TRBD2. This CDR3 region has 16 residues. V gave up 3 bases and J gave up 9 bases; unmatched junction bases: 9. CDR1 is SEHNR and CDR2 is FQNEAQ in the germline V gene (reference sequence). CDR3 in DNA: TGTGCCAGCAGCTTCACTCTAGCGGGAGGGCCGGGTGAGCAGTTCTTC. Its protein product is CASSFTLAGGPGEQFF.

In this sample, this clone turned up a few times. The J gene is TRBJ2-1, the V gene TRBV19; possibly TRBD2 for D (6 bases). Trimming stripped 1 base from V and 1 base from J, with 8 bases between. The CDR3 loop spans 15 amino acids. In germline, CDR1 is LNHDA, CDR2 SQIVND (reference sequence). The CDR3 loop reads CASSIARGSYNEQFF. CDR3 bases: TGTGCCAGTAGTATAGCGCGGGGTTCCTACAATGAGCAGTTCTTC.

The rearrangement uses TRBV9 and TRBJ1-6; D is unresolved. The CDR3 spans 17 residues. The V end lost 0 bases, the J end lost 0 bases, and 10 bases lay between the germline ends. CDR1 and CDR2 (germline): SGDLS, YYNGEE. The CDR3 protein is CASSVGDRSSYNSPLHF. Here the CDR3 DNA reads TGTGCCAGCAGCGTAGGTGACCGGAGCTCCTATAATTCACCCCTCCACTTT.

This chain joins TRBV19 and TRBJ1-5; D gene unclear. With 6 bases removed from V and 4 bases from J, the gap between germline ends came to 13 bases. The CDR3 is 14 residues long. Germline V gene data show CDR1 as LNHDA and CDR2 as SQIVND (reference sequence). CDR3 loop: CASRFREVNQPQHF. CDR3 DNA sequence: TGTGCCAGTAGGTTTCGGGAGGTTAATCAGCCCCAGCATTTT.

The chain carries TRBV19 and TRBJ1-2; 7 bases agree with TRBD1. This CDR3 contains 15 residues. The V segment lost 9 bases and the J segment 8 bases; nucleotides outside the gene matches: 18. Per germline, CDR1 LNHDA and CDR2 SQIVND (reference sequence). The CDR3 loop reads CASTFVQGEARGYTF. The CDR3 DNA follows: TGTGCCAGCACTTTTGTGCAGGGGGAAGCGCGAGGCTACACCTTC.

V usage is TRBV19 and J usage is TRBJ1-5; TRBD1 aligns across 10 bases. The V gene's germline CDR1 is LNHDA and CDR2 SQIVND (reference sequence). The CDR3 loop spans 15 amino acids. With 9 bases clipped from V and 2 bases from J, the junction kept 7 bases outside the gene matches. CDR3 amino acids: CARPGQGIGNQPQHF. Here the CDR3 DNA reads TGTGCCAGACCGGGACAGGGGATTGGCAATCAGCCCCAGCATTTT.

The chain couples TRBV5-1 to TRBJ2-7, with TRBD1 identical over 10 bases. Germline V gives CDR1 SGHRS, CDR2 YFSETQ. Unmatched junction bases numbered 17, after V lost 3 bases and J lost 5 bases. The CDR3 has 18 amino acids. CDR3: CASSSPNSTRQGAHEQYF. In nucleotides, the CDR3 is TGCGCCAGCAGCTCTCCAAATTCAACACGACAGGGGGCCCACGAGCAGTACTTC.